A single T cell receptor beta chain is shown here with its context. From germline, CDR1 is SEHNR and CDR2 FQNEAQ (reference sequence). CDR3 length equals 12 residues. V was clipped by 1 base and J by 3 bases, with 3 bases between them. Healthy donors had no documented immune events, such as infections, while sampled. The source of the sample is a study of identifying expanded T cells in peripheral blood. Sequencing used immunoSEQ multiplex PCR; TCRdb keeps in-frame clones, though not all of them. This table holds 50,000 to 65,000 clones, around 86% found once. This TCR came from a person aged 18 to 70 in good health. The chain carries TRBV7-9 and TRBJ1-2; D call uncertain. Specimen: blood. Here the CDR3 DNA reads TGTGCCAGCAGCTTAGGGGACTATGGCTACACCTTC. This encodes CASSLGDYGYTF.